This paragraph covers one T cell receptor (beta chain) sequence. Its antigen is unidentified. These data come from a study of CD8 T cells in ankylosing spondylitis. From the 5' RACE reads, TCRdb called clonotypes with MiXCR, one entry per CDR3 protein. The sample consists of 80,000 to 100,000 distinct CDR3 sequences, around 10% of them appearing once. Study-level points and caveats: Earlier literature documents some of the motif variants in reactive arthritis synovial fluid and blood.

Source material: blood, either unsorted or a sorted T cell fraction (not recorded which). The sequence was collected from a male donor with ankylosing spondylitis or in good health (not recorded which).

In DNA form, the CDR3 reads TGCAGTGCTAGGCCATACGCCCGGGGGCACTACGAGCAGTACTTC. It encodes CSARPYARGHYEQYF. This chain uses TRBV20-1 with TRBJ2-7; D may match TRBD1 or TRBD2 (6 bases each). Germline CDR1 is DFQATT and CDR2 is SNEGSKA (reference sequence). The CDR3 loop spans 15 amino acids. The ends were cut back, 3 bases at V and 3 bases at J, with 18 bases in the middle.